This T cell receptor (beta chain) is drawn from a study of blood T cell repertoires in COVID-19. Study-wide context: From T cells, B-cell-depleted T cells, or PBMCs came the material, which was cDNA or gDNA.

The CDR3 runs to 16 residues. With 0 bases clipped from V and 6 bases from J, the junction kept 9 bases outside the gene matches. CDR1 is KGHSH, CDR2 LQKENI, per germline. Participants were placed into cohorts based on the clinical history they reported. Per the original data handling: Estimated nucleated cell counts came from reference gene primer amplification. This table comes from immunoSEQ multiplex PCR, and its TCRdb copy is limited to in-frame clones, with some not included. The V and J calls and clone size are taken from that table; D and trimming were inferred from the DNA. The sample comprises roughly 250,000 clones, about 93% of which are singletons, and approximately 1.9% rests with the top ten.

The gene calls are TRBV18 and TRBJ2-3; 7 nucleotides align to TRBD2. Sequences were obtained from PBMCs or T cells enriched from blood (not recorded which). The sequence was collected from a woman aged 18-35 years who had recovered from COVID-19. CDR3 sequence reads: CASSPPQAGVSDTQYF. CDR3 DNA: TGTGCCAGCTCACCACCGCAGGCGGGAGTGTCCGATACGCAGTATTTT.